The 31 T cell receptor beta chains presented below share a single source sample, sequenced in a study of control samples from healthy donors and cancer patients. The assay was immunoSEQ multiplex PCR, and TCRdb's table has in-frame clones only and misses some. The sample consists of approximately 100,000 clones, about 89% of them appearing once. The sample comprised blood. These receptors all stem from a man younger than 40 in good health.

The chain employs TRBV28 and TRBJ1-2, with unresolved D. This CDR3 comprises 13 residues. The ends were cut back, 2 bases at V and 1 base at J, with 5 bases in the middle. Germline CDR1 reads MDHEN; CDR2 reads SYDVKM. The CDR3 bases are TGTGCCAGCAGTTTAGGGGTTAACTATGGCTACACCTTC. Protein sequence: CASSLGVNYGYTF.

The genes are TRBV18 and TRBJ1-2; the D gene is possibly TRBD1 (5 bases). This CDR3 region has 14 residues. Germline CDR1 and CDR2: KGHSH and LQKENI. The V and J ends lost 3 bases and 2 bases respectively, with 10 bases between them. This CDR3 is CASSPSRDNYGYTF. CDR3 nucleotides: TGTGCCAGCTCACCCTCGAGGGACAACTATGGCTACACCTTC.

This clone was detected only a few times. The J gene is TRBJ1-3, the V gene TRBV9; unclear D gene. The V end was cut by 0 bases, the J end by 0 bases, with 7 bases between. The CDR3 is made up of 15 amino acids. Germline loops: CDR1 SGDLS, CDR2 YYNGEE. DNA of the CDR3: TGTGCCAGCAGCGTAGGCGATATCTCTGGAAACACCATATATTTT. It translates to CASSVGDISGNTIYF.

The J gene is TRBJ1-5, the V gene TRBV3-1 (or the pseudogene TRBV3-2); D unresolved. V was pared by 8 bases and J by 1 base, with 12 bases between. The CDR3 totals 14 residues. Per germline, CDR1 LGHDT and CDR2 YNNKEL (reference sequence). CDR3 residues: CASRRSGSNQPQHF. CDR3 DNA: TGTGCCAGCCGAAGAAGTGGCAGCAATCAGCCCCAGCATTTT.

CDR3: CASSLSGSNEQFF. As DNA, the CDR3 is TGCGCCAGCAGCTTAAGTGGCAGCAATGAGCAGTTCTTC. J is TRBJ2-1 and V is TRBV5-1; D ambiguous. This CDR3 has 13 residues. The germline V and J ends were trimmed by 2 bases and 6 bases, with 9 bases remaining between them. The germline gives CDR1 SGHRS, CDR2 YFSETQ.

This chain connects TRBV11-1 to TRBJ2-7, with a tentative D call TRBD2 (6 bases). Deletions cut 1 base from V and 3 bases from J, with 13 bases between. The CDR3 runs to 15 residues. Germline V gene data show CDR1 as SGHAT and CDR2 as FQDESV (reference sequence). The CDR3 sequence is CASSLGPGLNYEQYF. Here the CDR3 DNA reads TGTGCCAGCAGCTTAGGTCCGGGACTGAACTACGAGCAGTACTTC.

The chain joins TRBV28 to TRBJ2-1; D gene ambiguous. V was shortened by 3 bases and J by 6 bases, with 6 bases between the two germline ends. The CDR3 loop spans 12 amino acids. CDR1 MDHEN and CDR2 SYDVKM come from the germline V gene. CDR3 in amino acids: CASSLTRNEQFF. The CDR3 nucleotides read TGTGCCAGCAGTTTGACCCGCAATGAGCAGTTCTTC. Full variable domain (outside the CDR3, taken from reference TRBV28 and TRBJ2-1): DVKVTQSSRYLVKRTGEKVFLECVQDMDHENMFWYRQDPGLGLRLIYFSYDVKMKEKGDIPEGYSVSREKKERFSLILESASTNQTSMYLCASSLTRNEQFFGPGTRLTVL.

Relative to its sample, this clone is medium-sized. V usage is TRBV7-9 and J usage is TRBJ2-4; 8 nucleotides line up with TRBD1. CDR3 length: 15 residues. The J segment lost 0 bases and the V segment lost 6 bases, leaving 4 bases of the junction unmatched. Germline V CDR1 and CDR2: SEHNR, FQNEAQ (reference sequence). The CDR3, as DNA: TGTGCCAGCAGTCGGACAGGGTTAGCCAAAAACATTCAGTACTTC. Amino acids: CASSRTGLAKNIQYF.

The chain is built from TRBV6-1 and TRBJ1-1; weak D call: TRBD1 (5 bases). This CDR3 spans 13 amino acids. V lost 3 bases to trimming and J lost 7 bases, with 12 bases between them. Germline V gene data show CDR1 as MNHNS and CDR2 as SASEGT. The CDR3 sequence: CASSDRQILEAFF. CDR3 coding DNA: TGTGCCAGCAGTGATAGACAGATCCTTGAAGCTTTCTTT.

The chain recombines TRBV5-8 with TRBJ2-1; D may be TRBD1 (6 bases). CDR3 length equals 16 residues. The germline gives CDR1 SGHTS, CDR2 YDEGEE. V lost 4 bases, J lost 0 bases, and 14 bases lay in between. CDR3: CASSLKTGPSYNEQFF. In nucleotides, the CDR3 is TGTGCCAGCAGCCTGAAAACAGGGCCCTCCTACAATGAGCAGTTCTTC.

The chain is built from TRBV9 and TRBJ1-2; a weak D match, TRBD1 (6 bases). Germline CDR1 SGDLS, CDR2 YYNGEE. V shed 4 bases and J shed 13 bases, with 20 bases lying between them. The CDR3 extends over 13 amino acids. DNA of the CDR3: TGTGCCAGCAGCCCCCGAGTGGGGGGCTTAATCACCTTC. Its translation: CASSPRVGGLITF.

This chain connects TRBV6-5 to TRBJ1-6, with 9 bases that match TRBD1. The trim removed 5 bases at V and 7 bases at J, leaving 3 bases unmatched. This CDR3 comprises 14 residues. Germline lookup yields CDR1 MNHEY and CDR2 SVGAGI. The CDR3 region has the DNA TGTGCCAGCAGTCGGGACAGGGAAAATTCACCCCTCCACTTT. Translating it yields CASSRDRENSPLHF.

The rearrangement uses TRBV12-3 or TRBV12-4 and TRBJ2-3; D is uncertain. Between the trimmed V and J ends, which lost 7 bases and 0 bases, there was a span of 8 bases. The CDR3 consists of 13 residues. For the CDR3, the DNA is TGTGCCAGCACGGGTTCTAGCACAGATACGCAGTATTTT. This encodes CASTGSSTDTQYF.

The chain recombines TRBV7-9 with TRBJ2-3; 10 nucleotides align to TRBD1. There are 15 residues in the CDR3. Trimming at V came to 5 bases and at J to 4 bases, leaving 6 bases not matched to a gene. Germline CDR1 is SEHNR and CDR2 is FQNEAQ (reference sequence). The CDR3 sequence: CASSPGTGVSDTQYF. The CDR3 region has the DNA TGTGCCAGCAGCCCCGGGACAGGGGTGTCAGATACGCAGTATTTT.

The CDR3 reads CAWSGVWGEPQHF. The CDR3 DNA is TGTGCCTGGAGTGGTGTCTGGGGGGAGCCCCAGCATTTT. The rearrangement uses TRBV30 and TRBJ1-5, with a possible D match to TRBD1 (5 bases). This CDR3 contains 13 residues. Germline V CDR1 and CDR2: GTSNPN, SVGIG (reference sequence). V was clipped by 1 base and J by 8 bases, with 12 bases between them.

A remark on this clone: The CDR3 carries no conserved terminal phenylalanine or tryptophan, so it likely arises from a read error. V and J are TRBV19 and TRBJ1-2; no reliable D call. The CDR3 extends over 13 amino acids. Germline CDR1 is LNHDA and CDR2 is SQIVND (reference sequence). The ends were cut back, 4 bases at V and 4 bases at J, with 10 bases in the middle. In nucleotides, the CDR3 is TGTGCCAGTAGTACAAGCTGGGCCTATGGCTACACCCTC. Amino acid sequence: CASSTSWAYGYTL.

The rearrangement uses TRBV10-2 and TRBJ2-7, with no clear D. V lost 5 bases and J 7 bases, leaving 15 bases between the germline ends. The CDR3 is 13 amino acids. Germline CDR1 and CDR2: WSHSY and SAAADI. CDR3 nucleotide sequence: TGCGCCAGCAGTCCCCGGGTCCATAAGGAGCAGTACGTC. This codes for CASSPRVHKEQYV.

The chain has TRBV30 and TRBJ2-3; a possible D gene is TRBD1 (5 bases). The germline V and J ends were trimmed by 1 base and 3 bases, with 17 bases remaining between them. The CDR3 is made up of 16 amino acids. CDR1 and CDR2 (germline): GTSNPN, SVGIG (reference sequence). The CDR3 loop reads CAWSEGEYRRTDTQYF. CDR3 nucleotides: TGTGCCTGGAGTGAAGGGGAATACCGTCGAACAGATACGCAGTATTTT.

The CDR3 coding sequence is TGTGCCACCAGTGATCCGAGGACAGGGGGCTCCGGCTACACCTTC. Translation gives CATSDPRTGGSGYTF. The chain carries TRBV24-1 and TRBJ1-2; 11 bases agree with TRBD1. Germline CDR1 reads KGHDR; CDR2 reads SFDVKD. This CDR3 region has 15 residues. V dropped 3 bases and J dropped 8; count of bases not matched to a gene: 7.

This clone was picked up a small number of times. This chain uses TRBV27 with TRBJ2-6; 8 bases map to TRBD1. V was clipped by 4 bases and J by 4 bases; unmatched bases: 6. The V gene's germline CDR1 is MNHEY and CDR2 SMNVEV (reference sequence). The CDR3 runs 16 residues. As DNA, the CDR3 is TGTGCCAGCAGTTCACACAGGGGGACCGGGGCCAACGTCCTGACTTTC. Translating it yields CASSSHRGTGANVLTF.

The chain uses TRBV19 and TRBJ2-7, with a tentative D call TRBD1 (5 bases). CDR1 is LNHDA and CDR2 is SQIVND in the germline V gene (reference sequence). The CDR3 is 17 residues long. V shed 0 bases and J shed 0 bases, with 15 bases lying between them. For the CDR3, the DNA is TGTGCCAGTAGTATAGAGGACACCAAGACGAGCTCCTACGAGCAGTACTTC. It encodes CASSIEDTKTSSYEQYF.

This chain uses TRBV27 with TRBJ2-7; D remains unclear. The V gene lost 4 bases and the J gene lost 6 bases, with 10 bases spanning the gap. CDR1 is MNHEY, CDR2 SMNVEV, per germline (reference sequence). This CDR3 contains 12 residues. CDR3 region: CASSSLTGEQYF. CDR3 DNA sequence: TGTGCCAGCAGTTCCCTGACCGGCGAGCAGTACTTC.

This clone has only a few counts. V gene TRBV5-6 combines with J gene TRBJ2-2, with D possibly being TRBD1 (6 bases). V was cut by 2 bases and J by 0 bases, with 11 bases left in between. CDR1 is SGHDT, CDR2 YYEEEE, per germline. This CDR3 comprises 16 residues. The CDR3: CASSFNWGPNTGELFF. DNA of the CDR3: TGTGCCAGCAGCTTCAATTGGGGGCCGAACACCGGGGAGCTGTTTTTT.

The V and J genes are TRBV6-6 and TRBJ2-7; 7 bases line up with TRBD1. The CDR3 totals 14 residues. Germline assignment: CDR1 MNHNY and CDR2 SVGAGI (reference sequence). With 2 bases clipped from V and 5 bases from J, the junction kept 6 bases outside the gene matches. The CDR3 is CASSYRDRDNEQYV. CDR3 sequence (DNA): TGTGCCAGCAGTTACCGGGACAGAGATAACGAGCAGTACGTC.

The chain employs TRBV7-9 and TRBJ2-7; 11 bases match TRBD1. Trimming took 5 bases from V and 1 from J; bases not matched to a gene: 4. There are 15 residues in the CDR3. Looked up from germline, CDR1 is SEHNR and CDR2 is FQNEAQ (reference sequence). CDR3 amino acids: CASSTGTGGSYEQYF. The CDR3 coding sequence is TGTGCCAGCAGCACCGGGACAGGGGGGTCCTACGAGCAGTACTTC.

This clone showed up just once. The chain carries TRBV6-1 and TRBJ2-3, with TRBD2 matching over 10 bases. The ends lost 2 bases at V and 0 bases at J; junction bases unmatched: 5. This CDR3 contains 17 residues. The V gene's germline CDR1 is MNHNS and CDR2 SASEGT. CDR3 DNA: TGTGCCAGCAGTGAATTCCGGACTAGCGGTAGCACAGATACGCAGTATTTT. It codes for CASSEFRTSGSTDTQYF.

The V gene is TRBV5-4, the J gene TRBJ1-1, with no clear D. The CDR3 has 12 amino acids. Germline V gene lookup returns CDR1 SGHNT and CDR2 YYREEE (reference sequence). V lost 2 bases to trimming and J lost 7 bases, with 9 bases between them. The CDR3 nucleotides are TGTGCCAGCAGCTTCCAGATCCATGAAGCTTTCTTT. Translated: CASSFQIHEAFF.

V is TRBV18 and J is TRBJ1-2; no definite D call. CDR3 length: 13 amino acids. Trimming pared 6 bases from V and 0 bases from J, leaving 8 bases between. Germline V gene data show CDR1 as KGHSH and CDR2 as LQKENI. CDR3 bases: TGTGCCAGCTCCATCGAAGCTAACTATGGCTACACCTTC. The encoded protein is CASSIEANYGYTF.

This chain links TRBV5-5 with TRBJ1-4; D gene ambiguous. Germline V gives CDR1 SGHKS, CDR2 YYEKEE (reference sequence). The CDR3 is made up of 17 amino acids. Trimming removed 0 bases at V and 0 bases at J, with 12 bases between. The CDR3 sequence is CASSLDSRFATNEKLFF. CDR3 sequence (DNA): TGTGCCAGCAGCTTGGACAGTCGTTTTGCAACTAATGAAAAACTGTTTTTT. Complete variable domain (other parts from reference TRBV5-5 and TRBJ1-4): DAGVTQSPTHLIKTRGQQVTLRCSPISGHKSVSWYQQVLGQGPQFIFQYYEKEERGRGNFPDRFSARQFPNYSSELNVNALLLGDSALYLCASSLDSRFATNEKLFFGSGTQLSVL.

CDR3 amino acids: CASSYSMGAAHNEQFF. CDR3 sequence (DNA): TGTGCCAGCAGTTACTCGATGGGGGCCGCCCACAATGAGCAGTTCTTC. This chain joins TRBV6-5 and TRBJ2-1, with a weak D call TRBD1 (6 bases). The CDR3 sequence is 16 residues long. The V gene's germline CDR1 is MNHEY and CDR2 SVGAGI. V was cut by 0 bases and J by 5 bases, with 14 bases left in between.

This clone occurred a few times. The CDR3 nucleotides read TGTGCCACCAGTGATCTCGAGAGTGAGCAGTTCTTC. Encoded protein: CATSDLESEQFF. The chain carries TRBV24-1 and TRBJ2-1; D is unresolved. Trimming shortened V by 3 bases and J by 9 bases, and 8 bases separated the two germline ends. Germline assignment: CDR1 KGHDR and CDR2 SFDVKD. CDR3 size: 12 residues.